What follows describes a single TCR beta chain. What this receptor recognizes is not known. The sample holds no much larger clone one base away, and base qualities are not on file. V is shortened by 1 base, J by 0 bases, and the region joining them spans 8 bases. Based on the germline V gene, the CDR1 and CDR2 sequences are SGHDT and YYEEEE. Counted from cysteine to phenylalanine, this CDR3 has 15 amino acids. CDR3 DNA is the only sequence kept; it has 45 bases, read in frame from the first base. Libraries were made using the immunoSEQ multiplex PCR assay. As for the authors' bioinformatics: A statistical classification framework was built for diagnosing cytomegalovirus status from the catalog of TCR beta chain sequences. This immuneACCESS table, as held by TCRdb, lists in-frame sequences with V and J called but not all clones. Of the missing ones, under half trace to an unresolved V gene in checked studies; the others have no known cause. V and J calls and clone size are those listed in that table; D and trimming were worked out from the DNA. The sample profile shows approximately 72,000 clones; roughly 92% of them were found once. Of the sample, around 0.65% is held by the ten largest clones.

This entry belongs to a study of cytomegalovirus exposure and HLA in healthy donors (dated by TCRdb to 2016 to 2017). A note on the overall study: According to a later analysis, the roughly 130 validation repertoires were produced on the same platform as the roughly 720 repertoires of the first cohort. A separate validation cohort of 100 to 150 different subjects was used in addition to the approximately 640-subject first cohort. High-throughput TCR immunosequencing, statistical association of individual TCRs with disease status, and machine learning were combined to predict cytomegalovirus infection status. The study aimed to test whether signatures of past pathogen exposure could be identified by cataloging public T cell receptors.

Overall study results and their limits: The classifier was reported to diagnose cytomegalovirus status with high specificity and sensitivity in both the original cohort and the validation cohort. In vitro tests confirmed that three of the cytomegalovirus-associated TCR beta chains recognize cytomegalovirus antigens. According to the authors, the approach could potentially be generalized to other disease states and immunological phenotypes. In a later analysis, TCRs clustered in the first cohort were found to also tend to co-occur in the roughly 110 validation repertoires, with 94% of cluster scores above 0. The study listed approximately 160 TCR beta chains as associated with cytomegalovirus. Most TCR sequences were seen in very few donors, while some public TCRs were found in many individuals. A later analysis lacked HLA typing for the validation cohort, so it scored co-occurrence in that cohort across all 120 repertoires.

Donors formed part of the validation cohort, which comprised 120 subjects and was distinct from the first cohort of 690 or so subjects. The sequence derives from a woman younger than 35 in good health and CMV-seronegative. The V and J segments used are TRBV5-6 and TRBJ2-4; TRBD1 is possibly the D segment (5 matching bases). What was sequenced was PBMCs. The DNA sequence is given as TGTGCCAGCAGCTTGTGGGGCCTAGCCAAAAACATTCAGTACTTC. Its product reads: CASSLWGLAKNIQYF.